These T cell receptor beta chains were read from a single sample in a study of a mutant IDH1 vaccine in newly diagnosed glioma. Libraries were prepared by immunoSEQ multiplex PCR; TCRdb keeps only in-frame clonotypes and omits some of them. The table lists roughly 84,000 clones, roughly 82% of them singletons. The material was PBMCs, obtained from a glioma patient treated with radiotherapy, temozolomide or both. The receptors originated from a man between 40 and 49 years old with glioma. Some clones in this sample may be carry-over from other donors' samples. The CDR3 runs from the conserved cysteine through the conserved F or W. D genes are given only for firm matches. For some rows the clone size is stated as once, few or many, or as a class when expanded; others skip it.

CDR3 DNA: TGCAGCGTGGATGGGGACGGGGGGCCAAACGAGCAGTACTTC; CDR3 protein: CSVDGDGGPNEQYF; V gene: TRBV29-1; J gene: TRBJ2-7; D gene: NA; clone size: NA
CDR3 DNA: TGTGCCAGCACGGTCGGCAACTCTGGAAACACCATATATTTT; CDR3 protein: CASTVGNSGNTIYF; V gene: TRBV19; J gene: TRBJ1-3; D gene: NA; clone size: few
CDR3 DNA: TGTGCCAGCAGCTTGGTCAACAGGGGAACTGAAGCTTTCTTT; CDR3 protein: CASSLVNRGTEAFF; V gene: TRBV7-2; J gene: TRBJ1-1; D gene: TRBD1; clone size: NA
CDR3 DNA: TGTGCCAGCAGCCCCGCTCCGATAGGCGACGACTACGAGCAGTACTTC; CDR3 protein: CASSPAPIGDDYEQYF; V gene: TRBV27; J gene: TRBJ2-7; D gene: NA; clone size: NA
CDR3 DNA: TGTGCCAGCAGCTTATCCCCAACCAGTACCTATGGCTACACCTTC; CDR3 protein: CASSLSPTSTYGYTF; V gene: TRBV13; J gene: TRBJ1-2; D gene: NA; clone size: few
CDR3 DNA: TGTGCCAGCAGCCAGGCGCGGCGGACTGAAGCTTTCTTT; CDR3 protein: CASSQARRTEAFF; V gene: TRBV2; J gene: TRBJ1-1; D gene: NA; clone size: NA
CDR3 DNA: TGTGCCAGCAGGATGAACCAGGGCCATATGCCCCAGCATTTT; CDR3 protein: CASRMNQGHMPQHF; V gene: TRBV2; J gene: TRBJ1-5; D gene: NA; clone size: NA
CDR3 DNA: TGTGCCAGCAGCTCGGGCGGGGCAGGGGATAACTATGGCTACACCTTC; CDR3 protein: CASSSGGAGDNYGYTF; V gene: TRBV5-6; J gene: TRBJ1-2; D gene: NA; clone size: NA
CDR3 DNA: TGTGCCATCCGGGGCGACAGGGAGGGTGAAAAACTGTTTTTT; CDR3 protein: CAIRGDREGEKLFF; V gene: TRBV10-3; J gene: TRBJ1-4; D gene: TRBD1; clone size: NA
CDR3 DNA: TGTGCCAGCAGCTTTTCAGGGTGGCCCCAGCATTTT; CDR3 protein: CASSFSGWPQHF; V gene: TRBV5-6; J gene: TRBJ1-5; D gene: NA; clone size: NA
CDR3 DNA: TGTGCCAGCAGCCACCGGGACAGGGCCTACGAGCAGTACTTC; CDR3 protein: CASSHRDRAYEQYF; V gene: TRBV7-9; J gene: TRBJ2-7; D gene: TRBD1; clone size: once
CDR3 DNA: TGTGCCAGCAGTGAACCTACAGGGATCCGGCTGAACACTGAAGCTTTCTTT; CDR3 protein: CASSEPTGIRLNTEAFF; V gene: TRBV2; J gene: TRBJ1-1; D gene: NA; clone size: NA
CDR3 DNA: TGTGCCAGCAGTTCAAAGGGGGTGAACACCGGGGAGCTGTTTTTT; CDR3 protein: CASSSKGVNTGELFF; V gene: TRBV2; J gene: TRBJ2-2; D gene: NA; clone size: NA
CDR3 DNA: TGTGCCTGGAGGGACAAGAGCTCCTATAATTCACCCCTCCACTTT; CDR3 protein: CAWRDKSSYNSPLHF; V gene: TRBV30; J gene: TRBJ1-6; D gene: NA; clone size: NA
CDR3 DNA: TGTGCCAGCAGTTACTCCACGGGGGGCGCTGACTATGGCTACACCTTC; CDR3 protein: CASSYSTGGADYGYTF; V gene: TRBV6-5; J gene: TRBJ1-2; D gene: NA; clone size: NA
CDR3 DNA: TGCGCCAGCAGCTTAGGGACGGGAAATTCACCCCTCCACTTT; CDR3 protein: CASSLGTGNSPLHF; V gene: TRBV5-1; J gene: TRBJ1-6; D gene: NA; clone size: NA
CDR3 DNA: TGTGCCTGGAATCGAGGGGCCGCTAATTCACCCCTCCACTTT; CDR3 protein: CAWNRGAANSPLHF; V gene: TRBV30; J gene: TRBJ1-6; D gene: NA; clone size: NA
CDR3 DNA: TGCGCCAGCAGCAGAAGGGGACAGCTAAACACTGAAGCTTTCTTT; CDR3 protein: CASSRRGQLNTEAFF; V gene: TRBV5-1; J gene: TRBJ1-1; D gene: TRBD1; clone size: once
CDR3 DNA: TGTGCCAGCAGTGCGAAGGTTCAACTGTTTTTT; CDR3 protein: CASSAKVQLFF; V gene: TRBV2; J gene: TRBJ1-4; D gene: NA; clone size: NA